These 9 T cell receptor beta chains were all obtained from the same sample, sequenced in a study of CD8+CD57+ T cells in acquired aplastic anemia. Genomic DNA provided the template from which TCR beta VDJ and CDR3 profiles were obtained. TCRdb ran MiXCR on the reads and lists one entry per CDR3 protein. The sample holds fewer than 200,000 distinct CDR3 sequences; approximately 52% are singletons and the top ten take 1.8%. In patients chosen for sequencing, flow cytometry had shown CD8+CD57+ cell expansion. The sample was sorted CD4+, CD8+, or CD8+CD57+ T cells (not recorded which) from PBMCs. All receptors come from a human donor with aplastic anemia.

This clonotype occurred many times. V usage is TRBV12-3 or TRBV12-4 and J usage is TRBJ2-3, with TRBD2 identical over 8 bases. The CDR3 has 16 residues. The V segment lost 6 bases and the J segment 1 base; nucleotides outside the gene matches: 9. The CDR3 sequence is CASSPRGGLGTDTQYF. CDR3 coding DNA: TGTGCCAGCAGCCCACGGGGGGGTCTGGGCACAGATACGCAGTATTTT.

The V and J genes are TRBV4-1 and TRBJ2-7, with 7 bases fitting TRBD2. Germline trimming cut 1 base from V and 4 bases from J; bases unmatched to any gene: 7. The germline V gene encodes CDR1 MGHRA and CDR2 YSYEKL. This CDR3 region has 15 residues. CDR3 bases: TGCGCCAGCAGCCAAGGGGGAGGGCGGGAATACGAGCAGTACTTC. It encodes CASSQGGGREYEQYF.

V and J are TRBV7-2 and TRBJ2-7; D not resolved. This CDR3 has 14 residues. Trimming removed 1 base at V and 3 bases at J, with 10 bases between. Germline V gives CDR1 SGHTA, CDR2 FQGNSA. The CDR3 DNA follows: TGTGCCAGCAGCTTAGAACCAGGTCGCTACGAGCAGTACTTC. As protein: CASSLEPGRYEQYF.

The chain links TRBV18 to TRBJ1-5, with a tentative D call TRBD1 (6 bases). This CDR3 has 14 residues. V lost 4 bases and J 5 bases, leaving 12 bases between the germline ends. Germline V gene sequence: CDR1 KGHSH, CDR2 LQKENI. CDR3 region: CASSLDRTYQPQHF. In DNA, the CDR3 is TGTGCCAGCTCACTAGACAGGACCTATCAGCCCCAGCATTTT.

This clonotype was seen many times. V and J are TRBV12-3 or TRBV12-4 and TRBJ2-1; 9 nucleotides match TRBD1. The CDR3 sequence is 14 residues long. V gave up 7 bases and J gave up 9 bases; unmatched junction bases: 10. In nucleotides, the CDR3 is TGTGCCAGCAACCCGGGACAGGGATGGGTTGAGCAGTTCTTC. Translating it yields CASNPGQGWVEQFF.

The CDR3 nucleotides read TGTGCCAGCAGCTTTAGCGGGAGGGCCGCCGCTGAGCAGTTCTTC. This codes for CASSFSGRAAAEQFF. The rearrangement joins TRBV11-1 to TRBJ2-1, with TRBD2 identical over 11 bases. The CDR3 extends over 15 amino acids. V lost 3 bases, J lost 9 bases, and 7 bases stayed unmatched. Germline V gives CDR1 SGHAT, CDR2 FQDESV (reference sequence). Drawing the rest from reference TRBV11-1 and TRBJ2-1, the complete variable domain is EAEVAQSPRYKITEKSQAVAFWCDPISGHATLYWYRQILGQGPELLVQFQDESVVDDSQLPKDRFSAERLKGVDSTLKIQPAELGDSAMYLCASSFSGRAAAEQFFGPGTRLTVL.

The chain employs TRBV19 and TRBJ2-3, with a possible D match to TRBD2 (5 bases). This CDR3 region has 15 residues. V lost 10 bases and J 0 bases, leaving 17 bases between the germline ends. Germline CDR1 LNHDA, CDR2 SQIVND (reference sequence). The CDR3 DNA sequence: TGTGCCACCGGTTCCATAGCGAGTAGCACAGATACGCAGTATTTT. Translating gives CATGSIASSTDTQYF.

There are many counts of this clonotype. The chain couples TRBV5-6 to TRBJ2-3; perhaps TRBD1 as D (5 bases). This CDR3 spans 16 amino acids. The ends were cut back, 1 base at V and 6 bases at J, with 18 bases in the middle. Germline values: CDR1 SGHDT, CDR2 YYEEEE. The CDR3 DNA sequence: TGTGCCAGCAGCTTGAGTACAGCTTTAAACAGGGATACGCAGTATTTT. Its translation is CASSLSTALNRDTQYF. The variable domain in full, with the rest retrieved from reference TRBV5-6 and TRBJ2-3, is DAGVTQSPTHLIKTRGQQVTLRCSPKSGHDTVSWYQQALGQGPQFIFQYYEEEERQRGNFPDRFSGHQFPNYSSELNVNALLLGDSALYLCASSLSTALNRDTQYFGPGTRLTVL.

This clonotype came up many times. DNA for the CDR3: TGTGCCAGCAGCCGGGGGACGGTCGTGAATTCACCCCTCCACTTT. It specifies CASSRGTVVNSPLHF. The J gene is TRBJ1-6, the V gene TRBV3-1, with a tentative D call TRBD1 (5 bases). Germline V gene data show CDR1 as LGHDT and CDR2 as YNNKEL (reference sequence). CDR3 length: 15 residues. Trimming shortened V by 4 bases and J by 7 bases, and 14 bases separated the two germline ends.